This passage covers 10 T cell receptor beta chains from one sample sequenced in a study of CD8 T cells in Susac syndrome. After extraction with the RNeasy kit, 0.5 to 1 ug of the RNA was reverse transcribed using random hexamers. TCRdb re-called the immunoSEQ multiplex PCR reads through MiXCR, storing one row per CDR3 protein. The sample contains fewer than 90,000 distinct CDR3 sequences, 94% of which appear only once. Sequenced input: CD8+ T cells from PBMCs. The receptor source for this set is a human donor with Susac syndrome.

The V and J genes are TRBV9 and TRBJ2-1, with D possibly being TRBD2 (5 bases). The CDR3 runs 14 residues. The V end lost 3 bases, the J end lost 4 bases, and 11 bases lay between the germline ends. Germline CDR1 reads SGDLS; CDR2 reads YYNGEE. The CDR3, as DNA: TGTGCCAGCAGCGGACCCCCGGGATACAATGAGCAGTTCTTC. Amino acid sequence: CASSGPPGYNEQFF.

The chain combines TRBV2 with TRBJ1-1; no definite D call. CDR1 and CDR2 (germline): SNHLY, FYNNEI. Deletions cut 4 bases from V and 3 bases from J, with 12 bases between. This CDR3 has 14 amino acids. The DNA of the CDR3 is TGTGCCAGCAGTGTTCCGCCCGGGTACACTGAAGCTTTCTTT. Its protein product is CASSVPPGYTEAFF.

The chain employs TRBV3-1 and TRBJ2-1; D could derive from TRBD1 or TRBD2 (5 bases each). Trimming stripped 1 base from V and 4 bases from J, with 8 bases between. Germline-derived CDR1 and CDR2 are LGHDT and YNNKEL (reference sequence). This CDR3 spans 14 amino acids. In nucleotides, the CDR3 is TGTGCCAGCAGCCAAGTCGGGGCATACAATGAGCAGTTCTTC. Protein sequence: CASSQVGAYNEQFF.

The J gene is TRBJ1-2, the V gene TRBV30; possibly TRBD1 for D (6 bases). Germline V CDR1 and CDR2: GTSNPN, SVGIG (reference sequence). The length of the CDR3 is 13 residues. Trimming removed 0 bases at V and 7 bases at J, with 12 bases between. The CDR3 region is CAWSVGTGLGYTF. DNA for the CDR3: TGTGCCTGGAGTGTAGGAACAGGGCTTGGCTACACCTTC.

V gene TRBV10-3 combines with J gene TRBJ2-3; TRBD2 aligns across 7 bases. After removal of 10 bases from V and 2 bases from J, the junction contained 9 bases not matched to a gene. This CDR3 has 14 amino acids. Germline V gene lookup returns CDR1 ENHRY and CDR2 SYGVKD. This CDR3 is CATWASGDTDTQYF. CDR3 sequence (DNA): TGTGCCACCTGGGCCAGCGGGGACACAGATACGCAGTATTTT.

The chain employs TRBV9 and TRBJ1-1, with 7 bases lining up with TRBD1. CDR1 and CDR2 (germline): SGDLS, YYNGEE. This CDR3 has 14 residues. Trimming took 4 bases from V and 10 from J; bases not matched to a gene: 13. For the CDR3, the DNA is TGTGCCAGCAGCCCCCGAACTACAGGGGATGGAGCTTTCTTT. Translating gives CASSPRTTGDGAFF.

The rearrangement joins TRBV29-1 to TRBJ2-7, with 8 bases aligning to TRBD1. This CDR3 contains 13 residues. The germline CDR1 and CDR2 sequences are SQVTM and ANQGSEA. J gave up 3 bases and V 7 bases, and 8 bases lay outside the gene matches. The CDR3 sequence: CSAFPGGGYEQYF. CDR3 DNA sequence: TGCAGCGCGTTCCCAGGGGGCGGCTACGAGCAGTACTTC.

The chain uses TRBV24-1 and TRBJ2-5; D is uncertain. The length of the CDR3 is 15 residues. Per the germline V gene, CDR1 is KGHDR and CDR2 is SFDVKD. The V end lost 3 bases, the J end lost 1 base, and 11 bases lay between the germline ends. The CDR3 here is CATSDADGTQETQYF. In DNA form, the CDR3 reads TGTGCCACCAGTGATGCGGACGGTACCCAAGAGACCCAGTACTTC.

The genes are TRBV5-1 and TRBJ2-7; D might be TRBD1 or TRBD2, each matching 7 bases. This CDR3 is built from 16 residues. Trimming pared 3 bases from V and 0 bases from J, leaving 16 bases between. CDR1 SGHRS and CDR2 YFSETQ come from the germline V gene. The CDR3 here is CASSSPREGASYEQYF. CDR3 in DNA: TGCGCCAGCAGCTCGCCGAGGGAGGGGGCCTCCTACGAGCAGTACTTC.

The gene calls are TRBV20-1 and TRBJ2-4; 8 bases fit TRBD2. CDR1 is DFQATT and CDR2 is SNEGSKA in the germline V gene (reference sequence). This CDR3 contains 14 residues. V dropped 1 base and J dropped 8; count of bases not matched to a gene: 7. In DNA form, the CDR3 reads TGCAGTGCTAGAGTTAGCGGGATGGTAGACATTCAGTACTTC. This gives the protein CSARVSGMVDIQYF.